This T cell receptor (beta chain) comes out of a study of T cell repertoires in cytomegalovirus infection (dated by TCRdb to about 2019). For the wider study: Recently identified HLA-C-restricted CMV epitopes, whose presentation resists viral immunomodulation, were targeted by peptide stimulations together with well-studied HLA-B-restricted epitopes. Donor HLA type was relevant to the analysis, as public TCR beta signatures indicated carriage of CMV infection together with the matching HLA type.

Note on this clonotype: Its antigen specificity is not known. Base-call qualities are not available, and no considerably larger clone is one nucleotide away.

The investigation overall reported the following: In both this cohort and an independent cohort of some 370 donors, the cumulative frequency of public TCR beta family members distinguished carriers of CMV infection plus the relevant HLA type. The ex vivo response was dominated by HLA-C-restricted CMV-specific TCR beta clonotypes, which also provided the single most frequent clonotype in two of eight donors.

Data came from an Illumina HiSeq 1500. Clones were called with MiXCR by TCRdb after fastp trimmed the public reads at Q25, and only in-frame beta chains were retained. Identical CDR3 protein sequences are pooled into one entry, listed with their most common genes and DNA. For this sample the table gives hundreds of thousands of distinct CDR3 sequences, of which around 32% were detected only once. The ten largest clones capture about 20% of the sample. Reading the label with the study, this specimen's treatment or condition is: in vitro stimulation with specific CMV peptide epitopes to enrich CMV-specific T cells. V loses 4 bases at its end and J loses 0 bases; junction bases beyond the gene matches: 4. The germline V gene provides CDR1 ENHRY and CDR2 SYGVKD. Its CDR3 holds 15 amino acids, cysteine through phenylalanine. Only CDR3 DNA remains: 45 bases, in frame from the first base.

The clonotype comes from a human donor in good health (CMV status not recorded). Some clones in this sample may be carry-over from other donors' samples. This specimen consisted of cultured PBMCs, obtained from culture after CMV antigen stimulation. The rearranged segments are TRBV10-3 and TRBJ2-7; TRBD2 agrees with 9 junctional bases. The CDR3 loop reads CAISGSSGSSYEQYF. The sequence in DNA is TGTGCCATCAGTGGGAGTAGCGGGAGCTCCTACGAGCAGTACTTC.